A selection of T cell receptor beta chains follows, all from one sample in a study of shared clonotypes between healthy human individuals. Assay used: immunoSEQ multiplex PCR; TCRdb lists only in-frame clones, some missing. The sample consists of 730,000 or so clones, about three quarters of them appearing once. The sequenced material came from memory CD4+ T cells sorted from blood. These receptors all stem from a woman aged 30 to 39 in good health. Each CDR3 is given with its conserved first and last residue. The D gene is left open where the match is weak. Not all rows give a size; the values are once, few, many and, for expanded clones, a class.

clone size,D gene,V gene,J gene,CDR3 DNA,CDR3 protein
.,TRBD1,TRBV5-1,TRBJ1-3,TGCGCCAGCAGCGCGGGACAGAGAAACACCATATATTTT,CASSAGQRNTIYF
.,TRBD1,TRBV19,TRBJ1-5,TGTGCCAGTACCTCCACCGGGACAGGGTTCCAGCCCCAGCATTTT,CASTSTGTGFQPQHF
.,.,TRBV18,TRBJ1-5,TGTGCCAGCTCACTGGGGGGGCAAGAGCCCCAGCATTTT,CASSLGGQEPQHF
.,.,TRBV5-1,TRBJ2-1,TGCGCCAGCTCAGGATTGAGGGTGAGTGAGCAGTTCTTC,CASSGLRVSEQFF
few,TRBD1,TRBV7-9,TRBJ1-2,TGTGCCAGCAGCTCCACCCGGGACAGGGACTATGGCTACACCTTC,CASSSTRDRDYGYTF
many,.,TRBV2,TRBJ2-3,TGTGCCAGCAGGTCTAGCGACACAGATACGCAGTATTTT,CASRSSDTDTQYF
.,.,TRBV9,TRBJ1-3,TGTGCCAGCAGAGCTCCGGGAGCCAGCTCTGGAAACACCATATATTTT,CASRAPGASSGNTIYF
.,TRBD2,TRBV29-1,TRBJ2-3,TGCAGCGTTGAAACGGGAGGGGGCACAGATACGCAGTATTTT,CSVETGGGTDTQYF
.,.,TRBV6-6,TRBJ2-3,TGTGCCAGCAGTACGCAGGGTCGGGGCACAGATACGCAGTATTTT,CASSTQGRGTDTQYF
few,TRBD1,TRBV2,TRBJ2-5,TGTGCCAGCAGTCCGGGACCTGACAGGGAAGAGACCCAGTACTTC,CASSPGPDREETQYF
.,.,TRBV11-2,TRBJ2-5,TGTGCCAGCAGCTTAGGCCCCGGGTCCAAAAGGACCCAGTACTTC,CASSLGPGSKRTQYF
few,.,TRBV11-2,TRBJ2-6,TGTGCCAGCAGCACCCGATTGGGTTCTGGGGCCAACGTCCTGACTTTC,CASSTRLGSGANVLTF
.,.,TRBV10-3,TRBJ2-1,TGTGCCATCCGTCTATCCCCGGAGTACAATGAGCAGTTCTTC,CAIRLSPEYNEQFF
once,TRBD1,TRBV28,TRBJ1-2,TGTGCCAGCAGAGGAGGGGGCAGGGACTATGGCTACACCTTC,CASRGGGRDYGYTF
.,.,TRBV28,TRBJ1-4,TGTGCCAGCAGTTCCCCGGACAGCTCTAATGAAAAACTGTTTTTT,CASSSPDSSNEKLFF
.,.,TRBV10-1,TRBJ1-5,TGCGCCAGCAGTGGACAGAGCAATCAGCCCCAGCATTTT,CASSGQSNQPQHF
.,.,TRBV15,TRBJ2-3,TGTGCCACCAGCAGAGATTTAGGTCGGGCGGGAGATACGCAGTATTTT,CATSRDLGRAGDTQYF
.,.,TRBV7-2,TRBJ2-7,TGTGCCAGCAGCCAAGGGGGACTAAGCTCCTACGAGCAGTACTTC,CASSQGGLSSYEQYF
.,TRBD1,TRBV10-2,TRBJ2-2,TGCGCCAGCAGGGGGAAAGGACAGGGGGCGAGGACTAGGGCCGGGGAGCTGTTTTTT,CASRGKGQGARTRAGELFF
.,.,TRBV5-1,TRBJ1-2,TGCGCCAGCAGCGGTCTGTATGGCTACACCTTC,CASSGLYGYTF
.,.,TRBV5-4,TRBJ1-3,TGTGCCAGCAGCTTCGGGGCCTACTCTGGAAACACCATATATTTT,CASSFGAYSGNTIYF
.,.,TRBV27,TRBJ2-2,TGTGCCAGCAGTTTGAGGGAATTCACCGGGGAGCTGTTTTTT,CASSLREFTGELFF
.,.,TRBV18,TRBJ2-3,TGTGCCAGCTCACCCCCTAGCCCCAGCGAAACGCAGTATTTT,CASSPPSPSETQYF
.,TRBD1,TRBV28,TRBJ2-7,TGTGCCAGCAGCCATCCGCCGGGACAGGGGCTCTACGAGCAGTACTTC,CASSHPPGQGLYEQYF
few,.,TRBV2,TRBJ1-2,TGTGCCAGCAGCAGGGGAGCTAACTATGGCTACACCTTC,CASSRGANYGYTF
.,.,TRBV6-1,TRBJ1-5,TGTGCCAGCAGTGAAGGGGCGGCCCCCAGCAATCAGCCCCAGCATTTT,CASSEGAAPSNQPQHF
once,TRBD2,TRBV7-7,TRBJ2-1,TGTGCCAGCAGCTTAGTGGGGGGGAGCTCCTACAATGAGCAGTTCTTC,CASSLVGGSSYNEQFF
.,.,TRBV2,TRBJ2-5,TGTGCCAGCAGGGACAGCCCTGGGGAGACCCAGTACTTC,CASRDSPGETQYF
.,.,TRBV5-5,TRBJ1-2,TGTGCCGGGGGATTCGACAGTACTAACTATGGCTACACCTTC,CAGGFDSTNYGYTF
.,.,TRBV5-8,TRBJ1-1,TGTGCCAGCTGGGGGGGGACAATTCCTTTCTTT,CASWGGTIPFF
.,TRBD1,TRBV19,TRBJ2-7,TGTGCCACCCATCGGGACAGTCCTCCCTACGAGCAGTACTTC,CATHRDSPPYEQYF
.,TRBD1,TRBV11-3,TRBJ1-2,TGTGCCAGCAGTCAAACCCGGGACAGACCCACGGGGACCTTC,CASSQTRDRPTGTF
.,TRBD1,TRBV18,TRBJ2-2,TGTGCCAGCTCACGGGACAGGAGCACCGGGGAGCTGTTTTTT,CASSRDRSTGELFF
few,.,TRBV7-8,TRBJ2-6,TGTGCCAGCAGCACCGGGACTTACGGGACTGGGGCCAACGTCCTGACTTTC,CASSTGTYGTGANVLTF
.,.,TRBV6-1,TRBJ1-5,TGTGCCACCTGGACAAGTCAGCCCCAGCATTTT,CATWTSQPQHF
many,.,TRBV7-4,TRBJ2-1,TGTGCCAGCAGCTTGGGAAGCAGAAAGTACAATGAGCAGTTCTTC,CASSLGSRKYNEQFF
once,.,TRBV19,TRBJ1-2,TGTGCCAGTAGTATCCTTGACGCCTACTATGGCTACACCTTC,CASSILDAYYGYTF
.,TRBD1,TRBV6-4,TRBJ2-4,TGTGCCAGCAGTCCTGACAGGGGCGCCAAAAACATTCAGTACTTC,CASSPDRGAKNIQYF
few,.,TRBV5-4,TRBJ2-3,TGTGCCAGCAGCGGGACCTCTAGCACAGATACGCAGTATTTT,CASSGTSSTDTQYF
once,.,TRBV7-8,TRBJ1-1,TGTGCCAGCAGCTTTGCCGGGGAGGGCCGAGAAGCTTTCTTT,CASSFAGEGREAFF
few,.,TRBV5-1,TRBJ2-5,TGCGCCAGCCCAAAAGGGAGGAAAGAGACCCAGTACTTC,CASPKGRKETQYF
many,.,TRBV19,TRBJ1-1,TGTGCCAGTAAGGTGTGGGGCAGGACTGAAGCTTTCTTT,CASKVWGRTEAFF
.,.,TRBV30,TRBJ2-3,TGTGCCTGGAGTGTGGTGATGGATACGCAGTATTTT,CAWSVVMDTQYF
.,TRBD1,TRBV5-8,TRBJ2-7,TGTGCCAGCAGCTTGGGGGACAGGGATACCTACGAGCAGTACTTC,CASSLGDRDTYEQYF
.,.,TRBV13,TRBJ1-1,TGTGCCAGCAGCTTAGGACAGGCCAGGGTTGAAGCTTTCTTT,CASSLGQARVEAFF